The present T cell receptor beta chain was sequenced within a study of control samples from healthy donors and cancer patients. TCRdb's table, derived via immunoSEQ multiplex PCR, lists solely in-frame clones and lacks some. The sample has tens of thousands of clones, approximately 90% seen once. The V and J ends lost 4 bases and 1 base respectively, with 7 bases between them. Germline CDR1 is LGHDT and CDR2 is YNNKEL (reference sequence). The CDR3 runs to 13 residues. The TCR comes from a woman aged 45-65 years in good health. This chain uses TRBV3-1 (or the pseudogene TRBV3-2) with TRBJ2-5; D is undetermined. The specimen sequenced was blood. CDR3 DNA sequence: TGTGCCAGCAGCCGGAGTGTCCAAGAGACCCAGTACTTC. Its translation is CASSRSVQETQYF.